The 19 T cell receptor beta chains presented below share a single source sample, sequenced in a study of shared clonotypes between healthy human individuals. The protocol was immunoSEQ multiplex PCR, while the TCRdb copy is restricted to in-frame clones and leaves out a portion. The data show about 2.1 million clones, just under 95% seen once. CD45RO-negative cells were positively selected for CCR7, leaving out terminally differentiated effector memory CD45RA+ cells. The specimen sequenced was naive CD8+ T cells from PBMCs. The receptors were gathered from a man between 18 and 29 years old in good health. Some clones in this sample may be carry-over from other donors' samples.

J is TRBJ2-6 and V is TRBV27; 9 bases are a match to TRBD1. Germline V gene data show CDR1 as MNHEY and CDR2 as SMNVEV (reference sequence). The CDR3 is 18 amino acids. V lost 0 bases, J lost 2 bases, and 5 bases stayed unmatched. The CDR3 nucleotides are TGTGCCAGCAGTTTATCGGGACAGGGTGTTACTGGGGCCAACGTCCTGACTTTC. It translates to CASSLSGQGVTGANVLTF.

The V gene is TRBV9, the J gene TRBJ1-2, with no clear D. Germline CDR1 reads SGDLS; CDR2 reads YYNGEE. Trimming cost V 3 bases and J 2 bases, with 8 bases left between them. This CDR3 has 13 residues. The CDR3 nucleotides read TGTGCCAGCAGCGCACAGAGAAACTATGGCTACACCTTC. This translates into CASSAQRNYGYTF.

This clone occurred once. V gene TRBV5-7 combines with J gene TRBJ2-1, with TRBD2 identical over 8 bases. Being an ORF, TRBV5-7 has a function that is uncertain. The CDR3 loop spans 13 amino acids. V shed 4 bases, J shed 6 bases, and the junction held 3 bases outside the gene matches. CDR3 nucleotide sequence: TGTGCCAGCAGCGCGGGGGGCTGCAATGAGCAGTTCTTC. This codes for CASSAGGCNEQFF.

On this clone itself: Distinct nucleotide sequences in the sample also encode this CDR3. The chain employs TRBV15 and TRBJ1-1; D not certain. The V end lost 5 bases, the J end lost 5 bases, and 12 bases lay between the germline ends. Germline V gene data show CDR1 as LNHNV and CDR2 as YYDKDF (reference sequence). This CDR3 is 13 amino acids long. CDR3 DNA: TGTGCCACCAGCTCCCGGGGTGGGACTGAAGCTTTCTTT. Protein product: CATSSRGGTEAFF.

The chain couples TRBV14 to TRBJ2-7, with 9 bases matching TRBD1. The CDR3 contains 15 residues. V shed 3 bases, J shed 5 bases, and the junction held 8 bases outside the gene matches. CDR1 and CDR2 from the germline V gene are SGHDN and FVKESK. As DNA, the CDR3 is TGTGCCAGCAGCCAGTACCGGGACAGGGCCGACGAGCAGTACTTC. Translation gives CASSQYRDRADEQYF.

The V gene is TRBV27, the J gene TRBJ2-1; maybe TRBD2 (6 bases). Trimming stripped 2 bases from V and 9 bases from J, with 17 bases between. The germline V gene encodes CDR1 MNHEY and CDR2 SMNVEV (reference sequence). The CDR3 length is 15 residues. The CDR3 DNA is TGTGCCAGCAGTTTAGTCTTCAGCGAGGAGGGTGAGCAGTTCTTC. Its translation: CASSLVFSEEGEQFF.

The rearrangement joins TRBV28 to TRBJ1-2, with D perhaps TRBD1 (5 bases). V shed 4 bases and J shed 3 bases, with 12 bases lying between them. The germline CDR1 and CDR2 sequences are MDHEN and SYDVKM. There are 14 residues in the CDR3. CDR3 sequence reads: CASSSGHDDYGYTF. The CDR3 DNA sequence: TGTGCCAGCAGTTCCGGACACGACGACTATGGCTACACCTTC.

This clone was found once. The V call is TRBV27, the J call TRBJ2-7; 7 bases agree with TRBD1. V lost 7 bases, J lost 3 bases, and 9 bases stayed unmatched. The CDR3 has 14 amino acids. CDR1 MNHEY and CDR2 SMNVEV come from the germline V gene (reference sequence). The CDR3 DNA is TGTGCCAGCACCCAACGACAGGGAAACTACGAGCAGTACTTC. Its protein is CASTQRQGNYEQYF.

The CDR3 DNA reads TGTGCCAGCAGCACCAGGGCCGTCGGGGAGACCCAGTACTTC. It translates to CASSTRAVGETQYF. The rearrangement uses TRBV9 and TRBJ2-5; a possible D gene is TRBD1 (5 bases). This CDR3 has 14 residues. Germline CDR1 SGDLS, CDR2 YYNGEE. V lost 4 bases and J 5 bases, leaving 15 bases between the germline ends.

The genes are TRBV19 and TRBJ2-7; tentative D call: TRBD1 (6 bases). The germline gives CDR1 LNHDA, CDR2 SQIVND (reference sequence). The CDR3 contains 14 residues. The ends were cut back, 6 bases at V and 4 bases at J, with 16 bases in the middle. The CDR3 nucleotides read TGTGCCAGTAGCCTCCCGGACAGAGGATACGAGCAGTACTTC. Protein sequence: CASSLPDRGYEQYF.

This sequence joins TRBV10-3 and TRBJ2-2; D gene uncertain. From germline, CDR1 is ENHRY and CDR2 SYGVKD. The CDR3 is made up of 13 amino acids. V dropped 10 bases and J dropped 6 bases, with 15 bases sitting between them. The CDR3 loop reads CASKAEGPGELFF. The CDR3 bases are TGTGCCAGCAAGGCAGAAGGACCCGGGGAGCTGTTTTTT.

The V gene is TRBV29-1, the J gene TRBJ2-4; 9 nucleotides match TRBD1. Germline CDR1 SQVTM, CDR2 ANQGSEA. CDR3 length equals 14 residues. V trimming: 7 bases; J trimming: 4 bases; junction bases outside the gene matches: 8. The CDR3 loop is CSAGRGQGKNIQYF. As DNA, the CDR3 is TGCAGCGCCGGCCGGGGACAGGGAAAAAACATTCAGTACTTC.

In nucleotides, the CDR3 is TGTGCCAGCAGATGGGGAGTTTGGGACAATGAGCAGTTCTTC. This sequence encodes CASRWGVWDNEQFF. The chain carries TRBV27 and TRBJ2-1, with D tentatively TRBD2 (5 bases). The V end was cut by 6 bases, the J end by 5 bases, with 14 bases between. The CDR3 spans 14 residues. From germline, CDR1 is MNHEY and CDR2 SMNVEV (reference sequence).

The chain joins TRBV7-8 to TRBJ2-1; D is perhaps TRBD1 (6 bases). CDR1 SGHVS and CDR2 FQNEAQ come from the germline V gene. Trimming pared 1 base from V and 5 bases from J, leaving 9 bases between. The CDR3 has 14 amino acids. The CDR3 loop is CASSLVGHNNEQFF. CDR3 coding DNA: TGTGCCAGCAGCTTAGTGGGACACAACAATGAGCAGTTCTTC.

V usage is TRBV27 and J usage is TRBJ1-2; perhaps TRBD1 as D (5 bases). Germline CDR1 and CDR2: MNHEY and SMNVEV (reference sequence). CDR3 length equals 14 residues. The V end was cut by 7 bases, the J end by 4 bases, with 16 bases between. In nucleotides, the CDR3 is TGTGCCAGCACCTCCCTCCCACAGGTCTATGGCTACACCTTC. Translation gives CASTSLPQVYGYTF.

The chain employs TRBV10-2 and TRBJ2-7, with TRBD1 identical over 9 bases. The germline gives CDR1 WSHSY, CDR2 SAAADI. The length of the CDR3 is 14 residues. Trimming removed 8 bases from V and 2 bases from J; junction bases left unmatched: 7. Here the CDR3 reads CASLSGTGTYEQYF. DNA for the CDR3: TGCGCCAGCTTATCCGGGACAGGGACCTACGAGCAGTACTTC.

The chain couples TRBV27 to TRBJ2-1; D is unclear. V was cut by 5 bases and J by 9 bases, with 14 bases left in between. Looked up from germline, CDR1 is MNHEY and CDR2 is SMNVEV (reference sequence). The CDR3 consists of 13 residues. This CDR3 is CASSQMRTIEQFF. In DNA form, the CDR3 reads TGTGCCAGCAGTCAAATGAGGACGATTGAGCAGTTCTTC.

The chain carries TRBV7-9 and TRBJ1-4, with TRBD1 matching over 11 bases. This CDR3 has 18 amino acids. Trimming cost V 4 bases and J 4 bases; bases outside gene matches: 11. Germline V gene sequence: CDR1 SEHNR, CDR2 FQNEAQ (reference sequence). The CDR3 DNA reads TGTGCCAGCAGCTCCACGCAGGACAGGGGGCTAGATAATGAAAAACTGTTTTTT. Protein: CASSSTQDRGLDNEKLFF.

This chain joins TRBV5-4 and TRBJ2-1; D gene ambiguous. CDR3 length: 15 residues. V was trimmed by 1 base and J by 2 bases, leaving 10 bases between them. Germline loops: CDR1 SGHNT, CDR2 YYREEE (reference sequence). CDR3 sequence: CASSLPRDAYNEQFF. CDR3 nucleotides: TGTGCCAGCAGCTTGCCGAGAGACGCCTACAATGAGCAGTTCTTC.